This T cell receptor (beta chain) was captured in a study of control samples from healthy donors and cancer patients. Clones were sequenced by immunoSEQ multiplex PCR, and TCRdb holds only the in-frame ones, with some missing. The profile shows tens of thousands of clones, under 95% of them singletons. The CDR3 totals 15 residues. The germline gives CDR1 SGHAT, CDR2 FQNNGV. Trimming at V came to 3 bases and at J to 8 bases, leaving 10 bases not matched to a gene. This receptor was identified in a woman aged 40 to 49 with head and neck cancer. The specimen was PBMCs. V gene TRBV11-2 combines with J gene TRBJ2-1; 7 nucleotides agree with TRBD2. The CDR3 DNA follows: TGTGCCAGCAGCTTTTCGGCGGGAGCATCCTATGAGCAGTTCTTC. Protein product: CASSFSAGASYEQFF. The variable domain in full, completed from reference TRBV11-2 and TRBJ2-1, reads EAGVAQSPRYKIIEKRQSVAFWCNPISGHATLYWYQQILGQGPKLLIQFQNNGVVDDSQLPKDRFSAERLKGVDSTLKIQPAKLEDSAVYLCASSFSAGASYEQFFGPGTRLTVL.